Sequencing of this T cell receptor beta chain was carried out in a study of T cells after yellow fever vaccination (dated by TCRdb to between 2019 and 2020). About the investigation overall: The SMART-Seq v4 Ultra Low Input RNA kit was used to prepare libraries from fractions with low cell numbers. Blood was collected at multiple timepoints before and after primary and secondary immunization, and bulk PBMC replicates and cell subsets were isolated. Two healthy male donors made up the cohort, one aged 18 to 29 years and the other aged 30 to 40 years. Bulk TCR alpha and beta repertoires were sequenced longitudinally to track T-cell clones before and after primary and booster YFV17D yellow fever vaccination.

What the research found in general, with its limitations: Because the study included only two donors, the extent to which the findings can be generalized is limited. Compared with the primary T-cell response, the secondary T-cell response was faster but weaker, reaching its peak on day 5 rather than on day 15. FACS-sorted repertoires could contain abundant contaminating clonotypes from the bulk population, so computational filtering was required. After the booster, most of the clones that had expanded following primary vaccination were detected again (just under 97% of CD4 and roughly nine tenths of CD8), which suggests that memory was broadly maintained. A small fraction of clonotypes appeared in both the CD4 and CD8 compartments, likely as a result of convergent recombination.

Reading the label with the study, this specimen's treatment or condition is: live attenuated yellow fever vaccine strain. A standard Ficoll-Paque protocol was used to isolate PBMCs from peripheral blood. Dynabeads CD4 and CD8 positive selection kits were used to isolate CD4 and CD8 T-cell fractions. TriZol was used to extract RNA from bulk PBMCs, from CD4 and CD8 fractions, and from dextramer-positive and dextramer-negative fractions. The instrument given in TCRdb is Illumina NovaSeq 6000. TCR cDNA was synthesized by 5'RACE template switching, which introduced a universal primer site and unique molecular identifiers. Priming for cDNA synthesis came from both the TCR alpha and TCR beta constant segments. Two PCR steps were used to amplify libraries, with sample barcodes and sequencing adapters being added in the second step. Sequencing of the libraries was done on either Illumina HiSeq 2500 (2x100 bp) or NovaSeq (2x150 bp). Per the authors' processing: MIGEC was used to demultiplex reads and collapse the reads into UMI consensus sequences, and MiXCR was used for V(D)J alignment. Clonotypes responding to the vaccine were identified with edgeR on replicate PBMC samples, with the criteria of FDR below 0.01 and a log2 fold change above 5 up to day 15. CD4 or CD8 identity was assigned to each bulk clonotype according to whether the clonotype was present at higher abundance in the sequenced CD4 repertoire or the sequenced CD8 repertoire. TCRdb reprocessed the public reads (quality trimming at Q25 with fastp, clone calling with MiXCR) and kept in-frame beta chains. Rows matching on CDR3 protein sequence are summarized as one entry with the most common DNA and genes. What appears here as the V and J calls and clone size reflects TCRdb's work, not the paper's. The sample table lists some 300,000 distinct CDR3 sequences, 7.5% to 9% of them with a count of one. The top ten clonotypes cover about 3.5% of the sample.

Turning to this clonotype: Its cognate antigen has yet to be identified. Base-call qualities are not available, and no considerably larger clone is one nucleotide away.

Relative to germline, V is 3 bases shorter and J is 4 bases shorter, with 10 bases between their ends. The CDR3 holds 13 amino acids from the cysteine to the phenylalanine. CDR3 DNA only is kept here, 39 bases in frame from base 1. The clonotype originates from a man younger than 30 who received the YFV17D yellow fever vaccine. The chain links TRBV12-3 or TRBV12-4 with TRBJ2-7; D gene: possibly TRBD1, on 6 matching bases. The sequencing here drew on CD4+ T cells sorted from PBMCs, taken 5 days after the yellow fever booster vaccination. The DNA reads as follows: TGTGCCAGCAGTTTTCCGGACAGATACGAGCAGTACTTC. Its translation reads: CASSFPDRYEQYF.